These 16 T cell receptor beta chains came from one sample sequenced in a study of blood T cells in healthy people across ages. Next came a second PCR, run for about 6 to 11 cycles, which used a sample-barcoded 5' primer along with a J-beta primer mix. TCRdb re-called the 5' RACE reads through MiXCR, storing one row per CDR3 protein. The table has 750,000 or so distinct CDR3 sequences, 25% seen once. A further study also used this sample, focusing on T cells of mothers and their children.

The sequencing sample was made of blood. The receptors were gathered from a boy aged 5-17 years in good health.

This clonotype has more than one count but fewer than ten. CDR3 sequence (DNA): TGTGCCACCTCCCGGTTGGACAGGGGGCCAAATGAGCAGTTCTTC. It specifies CATSRLDRGPNEQFF. The gene calls are TRBV2 and TRBJ2-1, with 11 bases lining up with TRBD1. CDR3 size: 15 residues. With 10 bases clipped from V and 7 bases from J, the junction kept 12 bases outside the gene matches. Germline CDR1 reads SNHLY; CDR2 reads FYNNEI.

The chain couples TRBV6-4 to TRBJ2-3, with D maybe TRBD2 (5 bases). CDR1 and CDR2 from the germline V gene are MRHNA and SNTAGT. The CDR3 is 14 amino acids. V was pared by 7 bases and J by 1 base, with 12 bases between. Here the CDR3 DNA reads TGTGCCAGCATCGAGGGCGGCGGCACAGATACGCAGTATTTT. Translating gives CASIEGGGTDTQYF.

This clonotype was seen more than once but under ten times. The chain uses TRBV6-4 and TRBJ2-1; D unclear. V lost 0 bases and J lost 0, with 9 bases in between. Germline values: CDR1 MRHNA, CDR2 SNTAGT. The CDR3 extends over 16 amino acids. The CDR3 sequence: CASSDSSLSSYNEQFF. As DNA, the CDR3 is TGTGCCAGCAGTGACTCGTCACTAAGCTCCTACAATGAGCAGTTCTTC.

This chain joins TRBV10-3 and TRBJ1-1; TRBD1 aligns across 7 bases. CDR1 is ENHRY and CDR2 is SYGVKD in the germline V gene. The CDR3 extends over 14 amino acids. V was clipped by 6 bases and J by 3 bases; unmatched bases: 7. The CDR3 DNA follows: TGTGCCATCAGCTTTGACAGGGTGGACACTGAAGCTTTCTTT. Encoded protein: CAISFDRVDTEAFF.

This clonotype was seen only a few times. The chain couples TRBV2 to TRBJ2-1, with 13 bases identical to TRBD2. CDR1 is SNHLY, CDR2 FYNNEI, per germline. With V trimmed by 6 bases and J by 9 bases, 8 bases remained unmatched. The CDR3 covers 15 residues. Written as DNA, the CDR3 is TGTGCCAGCAGCTTCGGACTAGCGGGAGACAGTGAGCAGTTCTTC. Translating it yields CASSFGLAGDSEQFF.

This sequence joins TRBV4-2 and TRBJ2-2; TRBD2 aligns across 9 bases. The CDR3 has 15 residues. V shed 0 bases, J shed 6 bases, and the junction held 2 bases outside the gene matches. The germline gives CDR1 LGHNA, CDR2 YNFKEQ. CDR3 sequence: CASSQDERGAGELFF. The CDR3 DNA is TGTGCCAGCAGCCAAGATGAGCGGGGGGCCGGGGAGCTGTTTTTT.

The CDR3 DNA is TGTGCCAGCAGGAACCCTACGCCCGGGGAGCAGTACTTC. Protein sequence: CASRNPTPGEQYF. The chain uses TRBV28 and TRBJ2-7; D is ambiguous. There are 13 residues in the CDR3. Trimming shortened V by 6 bases and J by 7 bases, and 16 bases separated the two germline ends. Germline-derived CDR1 and CDR2 are MDHEN and SYDVKM.

This clonotype was recorded at least ten times. This chain links TRBV5-1 with TRBJ2-1, with D unclear. V lost 2 bases and J lost 5, with 8 bases in between. From germline, CDR1 is SGHRS and CDR2 YFSETQ. This CDR3 is built from 13 residues. The CDR3 reads CASSFGSNNEQFF. The CDR3 nucleotides are TGCGCCAGCAGCTTTGGAAGTAACAATGAGCAGTTCTTC.

This clonotype was counted only a few times. The chain employs TRBV7-2 and TRBJ2-1; D is undetermined. CDR1 is SGHTA, CDR2 FQGNSA, per germline. CDR3 length equals 15 residues. V gave up 5 bases and J gave up 0 bases, with 11 bases separating them. The CDR3 region has the DNA TGTGCCAGCAGCCCGATTGGTAGCTCCTACAATGAGCAGTTCTTC. This translates into CASSPIGSSYNEQFF.

This clonotype has more than one count but fewer than ten. The rearrangement joins TRBV15 to TRBJ2-7; 9 nucleotides agree with TRBD1. Trimming removed 0 bases from V and 5 bases from J; junction bases left unmatched: 5. The CDR3 is made up of 15 amino acids. Germline lookup yields CDR1 LNHNV and CDR2 YYDKDF (reference sequence). The CDR3 loop reads CATSRDLGTGNEQYF. DNA of the CDR3: TGTGCCACCAGCAGAGATCTAGGGACAGGGAACGAGCAGTACTTC.

This clonotype was counted only a few times. This sequence joins TRBV3-1 and TRBJ2-7; D is undetermined. CDR3 length equals 16 residues. Deletions cut 1 base from V and 0 bases from J, with 13 bases between. Germline V CDR1 and CDR2: LGHDT, YNNKEL (reference sequence). The CDR3 is CASSQGIGLSSYEQYF. The CDR3 DNA sequence: TGTGCCAGCAGCCAAGGTATAGGGCTTAGCTCCTACGAGCAGTACTTC.

This chain joins TRBV14 and TRBJ2-1; D call uncertain. The last part of the DNA fits TRBJ2-5 better; the J call may be wrong. The CDR3 is made up of 16 amino acids. The germline gives CDR1 SGHDN, CDR2 FVKESK. The chain's CDR3 is CASSQVPAASGETQYF. The CDR3 nucleotides are TGTGCCAGCAGCCAAGTTCCAGCTGCGAGTGGGGAGACCCAGTACTTC.

This chain joins TRBV21-1 and TRBJ1-4. TRBV21-1 has pseudogene status. The CDR3 is made up of 13 amino acids. The CDR3 DNA reads TGTGCCTTACTAGGGGATGAAAATGAAAAACTGTTTTTT. Amino acid sequence: CALLGDENEKLFF.

The CDR3 reads CASSLATYTGELFF. The CDR3 nucleotides are TGTGCCAGCAGTTTGGCGACATACACCGGGGAGCTGTTTTTT. V usage is TRBV28 and J usage is TRBJ2-2; D not certain. The CDR3 loop spans 14 amino acids. Looked up from germline, CDR1 is MDHEN and CDR2 is SYDVKM. Trimming removed 3 bases at V and 3 bases at J, with 8 bases between. Based on the CDR3 plus reference TRBV28 and TRBJ2-2, the full variable domain is DVKVTQSSRYLVKRTGEKVFLECVQDMDHENMFWYRQDPGLGLRLIYFSYDVKMKEKGDIPEGYSVSREKKERFSLILESASTNQTSMYLCASSLATYTGELFFGEGSRLTVL.

This clonotype has a count of ten or more. This chain connects TRBV12-5 to TRBJ2-2; D is undetermined. Trimming took off 1 base at V and 3 bases at J, with 3 bases between the two ends. CDR3 length: 13 residues. Germline V gene data show CDR1 as LGHNT and CDR2 as FRNRAP. CDR3 nucleotide sequence: TGTGCTAGTGGTTTGGGGGACACCGGGGAGCTGTTTTTT. Protein sequence: CASGLGDTGELFF.

The rearrangement links TRBV19 to TRBJ2-5, with D hard to call. Judging by the DNA end, TRBJ2-7 fits better; the J call may be wrong. The CDR3 spans 12 residues. Germline V gene sequence: CDR1 LNHDA, CDR2 SQIVND (reference sequence). CDR3 nucleotides: TGTGCCAGTAGTATATTGGGCGACGAGCAGTACTTC. Residues: CASSILGDEQYF.